Below are 30 T cell receptor beta chains sequenced from a single sample in a study of vaccination and CD4 T cells after COVID-19. Treatment denoted: approximately nine-day PBMC culture with coronavirus spike peptide pools or control peptides (ViraFEST assay). An unexposed donor provided the CD4+ T cells, which were collected before the COVID-19 pandemic (2011-2018). CD4+ T cells that had been cultured provided DNA sequenced with the Oncomine TCR Beta short-read assay. TCRdb fed the PCR reads into MiXCR, producing one record per CDR3 protein. The sample includes several thousand distinct CDR3 sequences, about 35% seen only once; the top ten take 28%. Their recognized antigens are unknown. Source material: CD4+ T cells from blood, cultured in vitro. Receptor source: a human donor in good health.

CDR3 loop: CASSRSQTGGQETQYF. Here the CDR3 DNA reads TGTGCCAGCAGCCGATCGCAAACAGGGGGCCAAGAGACCCAGTACTTC. The chain uses TRBV11-2 and TRBJ2-5, with 8 bases aligning to TRBD1. The CDR3 runs 16 residues. V dropped 5 bases and J dropped 1; count of bases not matched to a gene: 9. Germline V gene data show CDR1 as SGHAT and CDR2 as FQNNGV.

This clonotype was counted between two and nine times. V gene TRBV6-5 combines with J gene TRBJ1-1; no clear D. The CDR3 totals 16 residues. Germline-derived CDR1 and CDR2 are MNHEY and SVGAGI. V lost 2 bases and J 1 base, leaving 14 bases between the germline ends. CDR3 sequence (DNA): TGTGCCAGCAGTTACGCCCGCTACAGAAAGAACACTGAAGCTTTCTTT. This encodes CASSYARYRKNTEAFF.

The V gene is TRBV12-3 or TRBV12-4, the J gene TRBJ2-4; tentative D call: TRBD1 (6 bases). The CDR3 runs to 17 residues. V was clipped by 5 bases and J by 0 bases, with 17 bases between them. CDR3 residues: CASSETGDYLAKNIQYF. The CDR3 nucleotides read TGTGCCAGCAGTGAGACAGGAGACTACCTAGCCAAAAACATTCAGTACTTC.

The chain couples TRBV6-5 to TRBJ2-1; D is uncertain. The CDR3 totals 13 residues. The V end was cut by 0 bases, the J end by 9 bases, with 9 bases between. In germline, CDR1 is MNHEY, CDR2 SVGAGI. CDR3 DNA sequence: TGTGCCAGCAGTTACTCAAGAGTTTCTGAGCAGTTCTTC. It is translated as CASSYSRVSEQFF.

Here the CDR3 DNA reads TGTGCCAGCAGCCCAGGGGCCGCTTCCGGGGAGCTGTTTTTT. This gives the protein CASSPGAASGELFF. This chain connects TRBV7-3 to TRBJ2-2; D is perhaps TRBD1 (6 bases). The CDR3 consists of 14 residues. Germline lookup yields CDR1 SGHTA and CDR2 FQGTGA. Trimming shortened V by 5 bases and J by 6 bases, and 13 bases separated the two germline ends.

This clonotype was counted only a few times. The rearrangement uses TRBV20-1 and TRBJ1-5; possible D gene TRBD1, 6 bases. V lost 3 bases and J 4 bases, leaving 16 bases between the germline ends. The CDR3 runs 15 residues. Germline CDR1 DFQATT, CDR2 SNEGSKA (reference sequence). This CDR3 is CSARSLDSSNQPQHF. The CDR3 DNA follows: TGCAGTGCTAGGTCCTTGGACAGTTCTAATCAGCCCCAGCATTTT.

This chain joins TRBV7-9 and TRBJ1-6; tentatively, D is TRBD1 (6 bases). The CDR3 runs 17 residues. V lost 5 bases and J lost 2, with 16 bases in between. CDR1 SEHNR and CDR2 FQNEAQ come from the germline V gene (reference sequence). The CDR3 loop is CASSPYLQGTYNSPLHF. The CDR3, as DNA: TGTGCCAGCAGCCCTTATTTACAGGGTACCTATAATTCACCCCTCCACTTT.

The chain is built from TRBV11-2 and TRBJ2-4, with unresolved D. This CDR3 has 16 amino acids. CDR1 and CDR2 from the germline V gene are SGHAT and FQNNGV. The V and J ends lost 1 base and 2 bases respectively, with 12 bases between them. The CDR3 nucleotides read TGTGCCAGCAGCTTAGTCGTAGGGATTTCCAAAAACATTCAGTACTTC. Its protein is CASSLVVGISKNIQYF.

By share, this clonotype ranks as large. The rearrangement joins TRBV7-3 to TRBJ2-3; D unresolved. V shed 2 bases and J shed 4 bases, with 7 bases lying between them. The germline CDR1 and CDR2 sequences are SGHTA and FQGTGA. CDR3 length: 13 amino acids. The CDR3 spells CASSLSPSDTQYF. The DNA of the CDR3 is TGTGCCAGCAGCTTATCCCCCTCAGATACGCAGTATTTT.

This chain's CDR3 is CASSIELGWYEQYF. CDR3 in DNA: TGTGCCAGTAGTATTGAGTTGGGGTGGTACGAGCAGTACTTC. The chain has TRBV19 and TRBJ2-7; D unresolved. CDR3 length: 14 amino acids. The ends were cut back, 3 bases at V and 4 bases at J, with 13 bases in the middle. Germline V gives CDR1 LNHDA, CDR2 SQIVND (reference sequence).

The V call is TRBV12-3 or TRBV12-4, the J call TRBJ1-1; TRBD1 is a possible D gene (6 bases). The CDR3 extends over 14 amino acids. V was shortened by 3 bases and J by 2 bases, with 10 bases between the two germline ends. Here the CDR3 reads CASSFRTANTEAFF. The CDR3 DNA follows: TGTGCCAGCAGTTTCAGGACAGCCAACACTGAAGCTTTCTTT.

The chain recombines TRBV15 with TRBJ2-5; D not certain. The V end lost 3 bases, the J end lost 2 bases, and 7 bases lay between the germline ends. This CDR3 contains 13 residues. Germline lookup yields CDR1 LNHNV and CDR2 YYDKDF (reference sequence). CDR3 residues: CATSRGKQETQYF. CDR3 DNA sequence: TGTGCCACCAGCAGGGGCAAGCAAGAGACCCAGTACTTC.

In its sample, this clonotype was seen a few times. The J gene is TRBJ2-5, the V gene TRBV20-1; 8 nucleotides align to TRBD1. The ends lost 0 bases at V and 2 bases at J; junction bases unmatched: 2. This CDR3 is built from 14 residues. CDR1 is DFQATT, CDR2 SNEGSKA, per germline (reference sequence). The CDR3 nucleotides are TGCAGTGCTAGAGATTGGACAGGGCAAGAGACCCAGTACTTC. Its translation is CSARDWTGQETQYF.

This sequence joins TRBV7-8 and TRBJ1-3, with 9 bases matching TRBD1. V lost 5 bases to trimming and J lost 2 bases; unmatched junction nucleotides: 1. The CDR3 contains 14 residues. Germline V lookup: CDR1 SGHVS, CDR2 FQNEAQ. The CDR3 region has the DNA TGTGCCAGCAGCCGACAGGGGGCTGGAAACACCATATATTTT. It yields the protein CASSRQGAGNTIYF. Full variable domain (outside the CDR3, taken from reference TRBV7-8 and TRBJ1-3): GAGVSQSPRYKVAKRGQDVALRCDPISGHVSLFWYQQALGQGPEFLTYFQNEAQLDKSGLPSDRFFAERPEGSVSTLKIQRTQQEDSAVYLCASSRQGAGNTIYFGEGSWLTVV.

The V gene is TRBV20-1, the J gene TRBJ2-3; D may match TRBD1 or TRBD2 (5 bases each). Trimming stripped 3 bases from V and 0 bases from J, with 10 bases between. This CDR3 contains 14 residues. Germline V gives CDR1 DFQATT, CDR2 SNEGSKA (reference sequence). CDR3 DNA: TGCAGTGCTAGCGGGGACGGTAGCACAGATACGCAGTATTTT. Translated, it gives CSASGDGSTDTQYF.

In this sample, this clonotype turned up a few times. This sequence joins TRBV2 and TRBJ1-2, with 7 bases lining up with TRBD1. The CDR3 is 15 residues long. Looked up from germline, CDR1 is SNHLY and CDR2 is FYNNEI. Trimming cost V 8 bases and J 6 bases; bases outside gene matches: 15. The CDR3 bases are TGTGCCAGCGTAAACAGGGGAAATGGAAAGCATGGCTACACCTTC. Encoded protein: CASVNRGNGKHGYTF.

The chain couples TRBV7-9 to TRBJ1-1; D is possibly TRBD1 (6 bases). Trimming left V 5 bases short and J 0 bases short, with 7 bases between. CDR3 size: 13 residues. Germline CDR1 reads SEHNR; CDR2 reads FQNEAQ (reference sequence). The CDR3 loop reads CASSGQLNTEAFF. As DNA, the CDR3 is TGTGCCAGCAGCGGACAGCTGAACACTGAAGCTTTCTTT.

This chain joins TRBV19 and TRBJ1-2; 10 bases agree with TRBD1. The CDR3 loop spans 18 amino acids. Germline V CDR1 and CDR2: LNHDA, SQIVND (reference sequence). The V and J ends lost 5 bases and 4 bases, in that order; junction bases with no gene match: 16. CDR3 DNA sequence: TGTGCCAGTAGTCCCCGGACCCGGACAGGGGGTGTCCCCTATGGCTACACCTTC. Translated, it gives CASSPRTRTGGVPYGYTF.

This chain joins TRBV7-6 and TRBJ2-2, with 8 bases that match TRBD2. Trimming cost V 2 bases and J 7 bases; bases outside gene matches: 9. The CDR3 runs to 16 residues. CDR1 is SGHVS, CDR2 FNYEAQ, per germline. The CDR3 sequence: CASSLIGGAPSGELFF. CDR3 DNA: TGTGCCAGCAGCTTAATCGGGGGGGCGCCGAGCGGGGAGCTGTTTTTT.

The CDR3 loop is CASSPGRGIDGYTF. CDR3 nucleotide sequence: TGTGCCAGCTCACCCGGCAGGGGGATCGATGGCTACACCTTC. The V gene is TRBV18, the J gene TRBJ1-2; TRBD1 agrees at 7 bases. CDR3 size: 14 residues. With 3 bases clipped from V and 6 bases from J, the junction kept 7 bases outside the gene matches. CDR1 and CDR2 from the germline V gene are KGHSH and LQKENI. The full variable domain, its missing parts supplied by reference TRBV18 and TRBJ1-2, is NAGVMQNPRHLVRRRGQEARLRCSPMKGHSHVYWYRQLPEEGLKFMVYLQKENIIDESGMPKERFSAEFPKEGPSILRIQQVVRGDSAAYFCASSPGRGIDGYTFGSGTRLTVV.

The rearrangement joins TRBV6-1 to TRBJ2-3; D unresolved. The V gene's germline CDR1 is MNHNS and CDR2 SASEGT. The CDR3 runs 12 residues. V dropped 8 bases and J dropped 4 bases, with 10 bases sitting between them. CDR3 nucleotide sequence: TGTGCCAGCGGCGAAGTGTCAGATACGCAGTATTTT. This translates into CASGEVSDTQYF.

This clonotype was observed a handful of times. This chain links TRBV6-1 with TRBJ1-4, with D perhaps matching TRBD1 (6 bases). CDR3 length equals 15 residues. The germline V gene has CDR1 MNHNS and CDR2 SASEGT. V was cut by 6 bases and J by 0 bases, with 11 bases left in between. The CDR3: CASRPSGATNEKLFF. The CDR3 coding sequence is TGTGCCAGCAGACCATCAGGGGCAACTAATGAAAAACTGTTTTTT.

A few counts support this clonotype. The rearrangement links TRBV6-1 to TRBJ1-3; D unclear. This CDR3 region has 10 residues. Germline CDR1 reads MNHNS; CDR2 reads SASEGT. Trimming stripped 6 bases from V and 8 bases from J, with 5 bases between. The CDR3 region has the DNA TGTGCCAGCAGGAAGGACACCATATATTTT. Amino acid sequence: CASRKDTIYF.

This clonotype appeared a few times. The chain recombines TRBV30 with TRBJ1-2, with TRBD1 identical over 7 bases. J gave up 4 bases and V 0 bases, and 2 bases lay outside the gene matches. Looked up from germline, CDR1 is GTSNPN and CDR2 is SVGIG (reference sequence). The CDR3 length is 13 residues. The CDR3 DNA is TGTGCCTGGAGTGTGGACAGGCTCTATGGCTACACCTTC. Translating it yields CAWSVDRLYGYTF.

The chain links TRBV12-3 or TRBV12-4 to TRBJ2-7; D unresolved. The CDR3 sequence is 10 residues long. V was clipped by 5 bases and J by 4 bases, with 3 bases between them. For the CDR3, the DNA is TGTGCCAGCAGTGGGTACGAGCAGTACTTC. Encoded protein: CASSGYEQYF.

This clonotype rates as medium-sized. The chain combines TRBV27 with TRBJ1-2; 10 bases map to TRBD1. The V and J ends lost 0 bases and 5 bases, in that order; junction bases with no gene match: 12. CDR1 is MNHEY and CDR2 is SMNVEV in the germline V gene (reference sequence). The CDR3 contains 18 residues. CDR3 protein: CASSLSGTGVDSLYGYTF. The CDR3 coding sequence is TGTGCCAGCAGTTTATCGGGGACAGGGGTCGATTCACTATATGGCTACACCTTC.

V usage is TRBV11-2 and J usage is TRBJ2-7; weak D call: TRBD1 (6 bases). The CDR3 consists of 16 residues. The ends were cut back, 5 bases at V and 5 bases at J, with 22 bases in the middle. Germline V gene data show CDR1 as SGHAT and CDR2 as FQNNGV. The DNA of the CDR3 is TGTGCCAGCAGCCATCCCCGGGACACAGAATTAAACGAGCAGTACTTC. Its protein is CASSHPRDTELNEQYF.

This rearrangement joins TRBV19 to TRBJ1-2; possibly TRBD1 for D (5 bases). Germline V gene lookup returns CDR1 LNHDA and CDR2 SQIVND (reference sequence). This CDR3 has 12 amino acids. Trimming shortened V by 4 bases and J by 4 bases, and 7 bases separated the two germline ends. The chain's CDR3 is CASSRGVYGYTF. DNA of the CDR3: TGTGCCAGTAGTAGAGGGGTCTATGGCTACACCTTC.

The chain employs TRBV7-9 and TRBJ1-2; 7 bases align to TRBD1. Germline lookup yields CDR1 SEHNR and CDR2 FQNEAQ (reference sequence). The length of the CDR3 is 13 residues. V dropped 7 bases and J dropped 6; count of bases not matched to a gene: 8. CDR3 sequence (DNA): TGTGCCAGCATCCCCGACAGGGAGAATGGCTACACCTTC. Its protein is CASIPDRENGYTF.

V usage is TRBV7-9 and J usage is TRBJ2-7, with 13 nucleotides matching TRBD2. This CDR3 is built from 15 residues. Germline V gives CDR1 SEHNR, CDR2 FQNEAQ (reference sequence). Trimming removed 1 base from V and 8 bases from J; junction bases left unmatched: 5. The CDR3 DNA is TGTGCCAGCAGCTTAGTGGGGACTAGCGGGGTCCAGCAGTACTTC. Protein sequence: CASSLVGTSGVQQYF. Drawing the rest from reference TRBV7-9 and TRBJ2-7, the complete variable domain is DTGVSQNPRHKITKRGQNVTFRCDPISEHNRLYWYRQTLGQGPEFLTYFQNEAQLEKSRLLSDRFSAERPKGSFSTLEIQRTEQGDSAMYLCASSLVGTSGVQQYFGPGTRLTVT.